By share, the clone carrying this TCR beta chain ranks as medium-sized. The sample originates from a study of TIL therapy for anti-PD-1-resistant metastatic lung cancer. With 2 bases clipped from V and 4 bases from J, the junction kept 8 bases outside the gene matches. The CDR3 has 15 amino acids. Looked up from germline, CDR1 is SGHRS and CDR2 is YFSETQ. As to time point: pre-treatment sample, taken before nivolumab and TIL therapy. The libraries were made with immunoSEQ v3. Libraries were prepared by immunoSEQ multiplex PCR; TCRdb keeps only in-frame clonotypes and omits some of them. This sample has tens of thousands of clones, with over 70% found just once.

Sample: blood, taken at baseline. J is TRBJ1-2 and V is TRBV5-1, with TRBD1 matching over 7 bases. The source is a person aged 30 to 80 with non-small cell lung cancer. CDR3 loop: CASSFPGTDIYGYTF. CDR3 nucleotides: TGCGCCAGCAGCTTCCCCGGGACAGACATCTATGGCTACACCTTC.